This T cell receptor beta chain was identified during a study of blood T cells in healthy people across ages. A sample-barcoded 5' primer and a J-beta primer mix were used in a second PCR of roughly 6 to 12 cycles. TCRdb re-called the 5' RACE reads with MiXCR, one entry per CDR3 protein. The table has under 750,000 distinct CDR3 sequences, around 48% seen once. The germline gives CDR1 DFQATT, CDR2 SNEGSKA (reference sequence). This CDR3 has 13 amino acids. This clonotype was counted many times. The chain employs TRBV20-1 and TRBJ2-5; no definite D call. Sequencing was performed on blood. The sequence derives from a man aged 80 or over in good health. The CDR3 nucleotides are TGCAGCCTCACGAACCCAACTGGAGAGACCCAGTACTTC. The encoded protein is CSLTNPTGETQYF.